This is a list of T cell receptor beta chains from one sample in a study of T cells in Graves' hyperthyroidism and ophthalmopathy. MiXCR was run by TCRdb on the multiplex PCR reads, yielding one entry per CDR3 protein. Here the sample spans some 400,000 distinct CDR3 sequences, about 15% being singletons. Sequenced: blood. All receptors derive from a woman in her fifties or sixties with Graves' hyperthyroidism. Each CDR3 is given with its conserved first and last residue. Each record gives: CDR3 length, V gene, J gene, clone size, CDR3 protein. Where a row states a size, it is once, few, many or the class of an expanded clone; other rows omit it.

len: 18; v_gene: TRBV6-1; j_gene: TRBJ2-1; abundance: many; CDR3aa: CASQSAGLAGAGGNEQFF
len: 13; v_gene: TRBV30; j_gene: TRBJ1-5; abundance: many; CDR3aa: CAWSLDSNQPQHF
len: 15; v_gene: TRBV2; j_gene: TRBJ1-4; abundance: many; CDR3aa: CASNVAGAANEKLFF
len: 17; v_gene: TRBV16; j_gene: TRBJ2-7; abundance: NA; CDR3aa: CASSFAPTGSSSYEQYF
len: 14; v_gene: TRBV7-6; j_gene: TRBJ1-4; abundance: NA; CDR3aa: CASSLGGWGEKLFF
len: 12; v_gene: TRBV20-1; j_gene: TRBJ1-1; abundance: many; CDR3aa: CSASSEVTEAFF
len: 13; v_gene: TRBV20-1; j_gene: TRBJ2-1; abundance: NA; CDR3aa: CSASPPAYNEQFF
len: 12; v_gene: TRBV20-1; j_gene: TRBJ1-2; abundance: many; CDR3aa: CSARSLSYGYTF
len: 15; v_gene: TRBV20-1; j_gene: TRBJ2-5; abundance: many; CDR3aa: CSARGGTGGAETQYF
len: 16; v_gene: TRBV9; j_gene: TRBJ2-2; abundance: NA; CDR3aa: CASSAWTSGNTGELFF
len: 13; v_gene: TRBV7-8; j_gene: TRBJ1-5; abundance: many; CDR3aa: CASSFGSNQPQHF
len: 14; v_gene: TRBV5-4; j_gene: TRBJ2-7; abundance: NA; CDR3aa: CASSQGAEAYEQYF
len: 19; v_gene: TRBV7-2; j_gene: TRBJ2-6; abundance: NA; CDR3aa: CASSFLGPSGRSGANVLTF
len: 13; v_gene: TRBV6-1; j_gene: TRBJ2-1; abundance: many; CDR3aa: CASREPGGNEQFF
len: 15; v_gene: TRBV11-2; j_gene: TRBJ2-5; abundance: many; CDR3aa: CASSPGVGQLETQYF
len: 15; v_gene: TRBV7-9; j_gene: TRBJ2-2; abundance: few; CDR3aa: CASSSSMWNTEELFF
len: 15; v_gene: TRBV6-1; j_gene: TRBJ1-3; abundance: few; CDR3aa: CASSDGWNSGNTIYF
len: 12; v_gene: TRBV10-3; j_gene: TRBJ1-2; abundance: NA; CDR3aa: CAIKRGDYGYTF
len: 11; v_gene: TRBV6-2/TRBV6-3; j_gene: TRBJ2-7; abundance: many; CDR3aa: CASSYYTEQYF
len: 15; v_gene: TRBV5-1; j_gene: TRBJ2-5; abundance: few; CDR3aa: CASSLTGTSYETQYF
len: 13; v_gene: TRBV12-3/TRBV12-4; j_gene: TRBJ1-2; abundance: NA; CDR3aa: CASSWTGEYGYTF
len: 13; v_gene: TRBV2; j_gene: TRBJ2-5; abundance: many; CDR3aa: CASSEGLQETQYF
len: 13; v_gene: TRBV2; j_gene: TRBJ1-3; abundance: many; CDR3aa: CASVWNTGNTIYF
len: 16; v_gene: TRBV6-1; j_gene: TRBJ2-3; abundance: few; CDR3aa: CASSARLAGNTDTQYF
len: 14; v_gene: TRBV20-1; j_gene: TRBJ2-3; abundance: many; CDR3aa: CSARTMVGTDTQYF
len: 16; v_gene: TRBV6-1; j_gene: TRBJ2-7; abundance: many; CDR3aa: CASSSAPGTGVYEQYF
len: 11; v_gene: TRBV7-9; j_gene: TRBJ2-3; abundance: many; CDR3aa: CASSHKDTQYF
len: 14; v_gene: TRBV28; j_gene: TRBJ2-5; abundance: many; CDR3aa: CASRTRGIFETQYF
len: 13; v_gene: TRBV30; j_gene: TRBJ1-5; abundance: many; CDR3aa: CAWSVRYNQPQHF
len: 13; v_gene: TRBV12-3/TRBV12-4; j_gene: TRBJ2-2; abundance: many; CDR3aa: CASSIQAPGELFF
len: 14; v_gene: TRBV20-1; j_gene: TRBJ2-7; abundance: many; CDR3aa: CSAIDTMGTYEQYF
len: 16; v_gene: TRBV6-1; j_gene: TRBJ2-3; abundance: many; CDR3aa: CASSTGPGVGVDTQYF
len: 14; v_gene: TRBV27; j_gene: TRBJ2-2; abundance: NA; CDR3aa: CASSLLVSTGELFF
len: 16; v_gene: TRBV2; j_gene: TRBJ2-3; abundance: many; CDR3aa: CASSVRLAGVTDTQYF
len: 14; v_gene: TRBV10-3; j_gene: TRBJ2-1; abundance: many; CDR3aa: CAIAGLASYNEQFF
len: 13; v_gene: TRBV3-1; j_gene: TRBJ1-1; abundance: many; CDR3aa: CASSQATGKDAFF
len: 13; v_gene: TRBV5-5; j_gene: TRBJ1-2; abundance: many; CDR3aa: CASSLMNNYGYTF
len: 18; v_gene: TRBV7-9; j_gene: TRBJ2-7; abundance: NA; CDR3aa: CASSLTVRRGRGSHEQYF
len: 16; v_gene: TRBV6-1; j_gene: TRBJ2-1; abundance: many; CDR3aa: CASSQGTSGRGNEQFF
len: 14; v_gene: TRBV12-3/TRBV12-4; j_gene: TRBJ2-7; abundance: many; CDR3aa: CASSPAASSYEQYF
len: 13; v_gene: TRBV29-1; j_gene: TRBJ2-3; abundance: many; CDR3aa: CSVETSGMDTQYF
len: 17; v_gene: TRBV3-1; j_gene: TRBJ2-2; abundance: NA; CDR3aa: CASSPGLGTFLDGELFF
len: 13; v_gene: TRBV27; j_gene: TRBJ1-2; abundance: many; CDR3aa: CASSGTGSRGYTF
len: 14; v_gene: TRBV3-1; j_gene: TRBJ2-7; abundance: many; CDR3aa: CASQLQRTSGEQYF
len: 15; v_gene: TRBV3-1; j_gene: TRBJ2-7; abundance: many; CDR3aa: CASSFYNRQGYEQYF
len: 15; v_gene: TRBV7-9; j_gene: TRBJ2-2; abundance: NA; CDR3aa: CASTLLAGGTGELFF
len: 14; v_gene: TRBV27; j_gene: TRBJ2-3; abundance: many; CDR3aa: CASTLGGSGDTQYF
len: 15; v_gene: TRBV2; j_gene: TRBJ1-5; abundance: many; CDR3aa: CATSSGGALNQPQHF
len: 15; v_gene: TRBV18; j_gene: TRBJ2-1; abundance: many; CDR3aa: CASSRPEGAGNEQFF
len: 16; v_gene: TRBV6-1; j_gene: TRBJ2-2; abundance: once; CDR3aa: CASRKPGQGNTGELFF
len: 16; v_gene: TRBV5-5; j_gene: TRBJ2-7; abundance: many; CDR3aa: CASSLVVTGAPYEQYF
len: 15; v_gene: TRBV30; j_gene: TRBJ1-6; abundance: many; CDR3aa: CAWSEDSFYNSPLHF
len: 18; v_gene: TRBV5-1; j_gene: TRBJ2-1; abundance: many; CDR3aa: CASSAGVLSGTVINEQFF
len: 13; v_gene: TRBV19; j_gene: TRBJ1-1; abundance: many; CDR3aa: CATSSYLNTEAFF
len: 14; v_gene: TRBV6-1; j_gene: TRBJ1-2; abundance: many; CDR3aa: CASSYGQGGYGYTF
len: 14; v_gene: TRBV19; j_gene: TRBJ1-2; abundance: many; CDR3aa: CASSSTGGNYGYTF